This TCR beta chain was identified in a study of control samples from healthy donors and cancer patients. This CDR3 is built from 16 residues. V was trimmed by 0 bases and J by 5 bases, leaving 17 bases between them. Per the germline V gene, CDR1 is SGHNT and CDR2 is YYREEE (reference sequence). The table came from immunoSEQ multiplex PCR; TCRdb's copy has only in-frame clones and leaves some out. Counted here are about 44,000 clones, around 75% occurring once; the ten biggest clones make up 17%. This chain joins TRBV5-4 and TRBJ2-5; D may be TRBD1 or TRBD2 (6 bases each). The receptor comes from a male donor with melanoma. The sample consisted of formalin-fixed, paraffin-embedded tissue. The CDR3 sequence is CASSLGLRGARETQYF. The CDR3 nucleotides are TGTGCCAGCAGCTTGGGATTAAGGGGGGCGAGGGAGACCCAGTACTTC.